Following are 16 T cell receptor beta chains from one sample sequenced in a study of CD8+ T cells in alopecia areata. Extracted RNA was reverse transcribed into cDNA, the sequencing template. Measured with immunoSEQ multiplex PCR; TCRdb has only the in-frame clones, and not every one. The sample lists roughly 180,000 clones; approximately 56% were seen once. This sample's treatment: oral pan-JAK inhibitor, 5-10 mg twice daily. The material was CD4+ T cells sorted from blood, obtained at week 4, from a patient treated with tofacitinib. These receptors originate from a human donor with alopecia areata.

V is TRBV29-1 and J is TRBJ1-4, with D maybe TRBD1 (6 bases). V shed 3 bases and J shed 8 bases, with 16 bases lying between them. Germline assignment: CDR1 SQVTM and CDR2 ANQGSEA. This CDR3 spans 14 amino acids. The CDR3 region has the DNA TGCAGCGTTGATACGGGGACACAAGGAGAAAAACTGTTTTTT. Translating it yields CSVDTGTQGEKLFF.

The chain employs TRBV27 and TRBJ1-1; TRBD1 might be the D (6 bases). The CDR3 consists of 14 residues. V shed 5 bases and J shed 5 bases, with 15 bases lying between them. Per the germline V gene, CDR1 is MNHEY and CDR2 is SMNVEV (reference sequence). DNA of the CDR3: TGTGCCAGCAGTCGGGGGCTAGATAGGACTGAAGCTTTCTTT. It yields the protein CASSRGLDRTEAFF.

This clone appeared a single time. The chain joins TRBV9 to TRBJ2-2; possibly TRBD1 for D (5 bases). The CDR3 has 15 amino acids. V lost 3 bases and J 5 bases, leaving 14 bases between the germline ends. Germline V gives CDR1 SGDLS, CDR2 YYNGEE. CDR3 sequence (DNA): TGTGCCAGCAGCGATCTCAGGGTAGGGACCGGGGAGCTGTTTTTT. Translating it yields CASSDLRVGTGELFF.

CDR3 sequence reads: CASRRTGTSYEQYF. The DNA of the CDR3 is TGTGCCAGCAGACGGACAGGAACCTCCTACGAGCAGTACTTC. The rearrangement uses TRBV7-9 and TRBJ2-7, with TRBD1 identical over 7 bases. The V gene's germline CDR1 is SEHNR and CDR2 FQNEAQ (reference sequence). Germline trimming cut 6 bases from V and 0 bases from J; bases unmatched to any gene: 5. The length of the CDR3 is 14 residues.

The genes are TRBV29-1 and TRBJ2-3; 9 positions match TRBD2. The CDR3 is 14 amino acids. V shed 1 base and J 4 bases; nucleotides not matched to a gene: 3. Germline CDR1 is SQVTM and CDR2 is ANQGSEA. CDR3 in amino acids: CSVEGLAGSDTQYF. The CDR3 nucleotides read TGCAGCGTTGAAGGGCTAGCGGGGTCAGATACGCAGTATTTT.

With respect to this clone: An end of the junction differs from the germline gene, which may be a read error. The chain links TRBV5-1 to TRBJ1-4, with D possibly being TRBD1 (5 bases). Per the germline V gene, CDR1 is SGHRS and CDR2 is YFSETQ. The CDR3 extends over 15 amino acids. For the CDR3, the DNA is TGCGCCAGCAGCCCATTTGGGACTGCGGTGGAGAAACCGTTTTTT. This sequence encodes CASSPFGTAVEKPFF.

The V gene is TRBV6-5, the J gene TRBJ1-3; D is unresolved. From germline, CDR1 is MNHEY and CDR2 SVGAGI. V lost 2 bases and J lost 0, with 8 bases in between. The length of the CDR3 is 15 residues. CDR3 residues: CASSYLGSSGNTIYF. The CDR3, as DNA: TGTGCCAGCAGTTACCTCGGGTCCTCTGGAAACACCATATATTTT.

Worth noting for this clone: In the same sample, other DNA sequences code for this CDR3. The chain combines TRBV6-5 with TRBJ1-2; 7 nucleotides match TRBD1. Trimming cost V 5 bases and J 5 bases; bases outside gene matches: 5. The CDR3 has 13 amino acids. Germline CDR1 MNHEY, CDR2 SVGAGI. CDR3 bases: TGTGCCAGCAGTCCGGGACAGAGATATGGCTACACCTTC. Its protein is CASSPGQRYGYTF.

The chain joins TRBV30 to TRBJ1-2, with a tentative D call TRBD1 (5 bases). Germline V gene lookup returns CDR1 GTSNPN and CDR2 SVGIG (reference sequence). The CDR3 runs to 16 residues. Trimming shortened V by 4 bases and J by 1 base, and 19 bases separated the two germline ends. This CDR3 reads CAWKGRETGFNYGYTF. CDR3 nucleotide sequence: TGTGCCTGGAAGGGACGGGAGACGGGTTTTAACTATGGCTACACCTTC.

V and J are TRBV29-1 and TRBJ2-5; the match to TRBD2 covers 12 bases. Per the germline V gene, CDR1 is SQVTM and CDR2 is ANQGSEA. There are 14 residues in the CDR3. V shed 3 bases and J 2 bases; nucleotides not matched to a gene: 1. The CDR3 DNA follows: TGCAGCGTTGAGACTAGCGGGGGTCAAGAGACCCAGTACTTC. This encodes CSVETSGGQETQYF.

The chain joins TRBV7-2 to TRBJ1-5, with unresolved D. The CDR3 length is 13 residues. Germline loops: CDR1 SGHTA, CDR2 FQGNSA. V lost 6 bases and J 6 bases, leaving 12 bases between the germline ends. The DNA for the CDR3 is TGTGCCAGCAGGGAAACGGGTTTTCAGCCCCAGCATTTT. This translates into CASRETGFQPQHF.

There are a few counts of this clone. The rearrangement joins TRBV25-1 to TRBJ1-2, with 12 bases aligning to TRBD1. The CDR3 is made up of 16 amino acids. Germline CDR1 reads MGHDK; CDR2 reads SYGVNS. The junction had 10 bases not matched to a gene; V was cut back by 4 bases and J by 7 bases. CDR3: CASSGSSPGQGAGYTF. The CDR3 region has the DNA TGTGCCAGCAGTGGATCCTCTCCGGGACAGGGGGCTGGCTACACCTTC.

This sequence joins TRBV7-9 and TRBJ1-5; 7 positions match TRBD1. The CDR3 is 15 amino acids. Losses at the gene ends were 5 bases for V and 0 bases for J; bases not matched to a gene: 4. CDR1 is SEHNR, CDR2 FQNEAQ, per germline (reference sequence). CDR3 sequence (DNA): TGTGCCAGCAGCCCCGGGACAGCTAGCAATCAGCCCCAGCATTTT. Translating it yields CASSPGTASNQPQHF.

The J gene is TRBJ1-6, the V gene TRBV30; D possibly corresponds to TRBD1 (5 bases). Germline CDR1 is GTSNPN and CDR2 is SVGIG (reference sequence). This CDR3 spans 15 amino acids. The V end was cut by 3 bases, the J end by 9 bases, with 18 bases between. The CDR3 is CAWRVGPGESSPLHF. The CDR3 DNA sequence: TGTGCCTGGAGGGTTGGTCCGGGGGAGAGTTCACCCCTCCACTTT.

On this clone itself: The sample has other DNA sequences that encode this CDR3 too. The gene calls are TRBV7-2 and TRBJ2-3; D gene uncertain. V shed 0 bases and J shed 6 bases, with 1 base lying between them. This CDR3 region has 11 residues. Germline CDR1 reads SGHTA; CDR2 reads FQGNSA. CDR3 sequence reads: CASSLADTQYF. CDR3 nucleotides: TGTGCCAGCAGCTTAGCCGATACGCAGTATTTT. The entire variable domain, with the rest obtained from reference TRBV7-2 and TRBJ2-3, is as follows: GAGVSQSPSNKVTEKGKDVELRCDPISGHTALYWYRQSLGQGLEFLIYFQGNSAPDKSGLPSDRFSAERTGGSVSTLTIQRTQQEDSAVYLCASSLADTQYFGPGTRLTVL.

The rearrangement joins TRBV11-2 to TRBJ1-2; D gene uncertain. The CDR3 is 13 amino acids. Per the germline V gene, CDR1 is SGHAT and CDR2 is FQNNGV. Deletions cut 4 bases from V and 6 bases from J, with 12 bases between. CDR3 sequence reads: CASSSVRHNGYTF. The CDR3 nucleotides are TGTGCCAGCAGCTCCGTTAGGCATAATGGCTACACCTTC.